Below, 16 T cell receptor beta chains from the same sample are listed, as sequenced in a study of PD-1 blockade in classical Hodgkin lymphoma. Time point here: cycle 4 day 1 (C4D1), after 6 weeks of nivolumab. Each patient's relapse followed autologous stem cell transplantation, and brentuximab vedotin exposure varied. Using immunoSEQ multiplex PCR, the repertoire was profiled, and TCRdb retains in-frame clones only, with some absent. The sample carries about 50,000 clones, 85% to 90% recorded once. The sequences come from peripheral blood mononuclear cells (PBMCs), collected before the fourth cycle of nivolumab. Source of these receptors: a human donor with classical Hodgkin lymphoma.

The V call is TRBV18, the J call TRBJ2-7, with D perhaps matching TRBD1 (6 bases). The germline V gene encodes CDR1 KGHSH and CDR2 LQKENI. The V gene lost 3 bases and the J gene lost 0 bases, with 9 bases spanning the gap. The CDR3 contains 14 residues. The CDR3 region has the DNA TGTGCCAGCTCACCTAAACAGGGCTCCTACGAGCAGTACTTC. Encoded protein: CASSPKQGSYEQYF.

This chain uses TRBV19 with TRBJ1-2, with a weak D call TRBD1 (5 bases). The germline CDR1 and CDR2 sequences are LNHDA and SQIVND (reference sequence). The V gene lost 1 base and the J gene lost 5 bases, with 17 bases spanning the gap. The CDR3 is 16 amino acids. The CDR3 nucleotides are TGTGCCAGTAGTATAGCCGGGGTGGCAGGGTCTTATGGCTACACCTTC. Protein sequence: CASSIAGVAGSYGYTF.

The chain employs TRBV12-5 and TRBJ1-1; D is perhaps TRBD1 (5 bases). Trimming pared 7 bases from V and 1 base from J, leaving 10 bases between. The CDR3 consists of 13 residues. Germline V lookup: CDR1 LGHNT, CDR2 FRNRAP. CDR3 region: CASAPGRNTEAFF. The CDR3 region has the DNA TGTGCTAGTGCCCCGGGACGGAACACTGAAGCTTTCTTT.

The chain couples TRBV2 to TRBJ1-2, with a tentative D call TRBD1 (5 bases). Germline lookup yields CDR1 SNHLY and CDR2 FYNNEI. The V end lost 3 bases, the J end lost 3 bases, and 11 bases lay between the germline ends. This CDR3 has 14 amino acids. The CDR3 bases are TGTGCCAGCAGTGAGCAGGGAGGGGACTATGGCTACACCTTC. This gives the protein CASSEQGGDYGYTF. The full variable domain, with the rest looked up from reference TRBV2 and TRBJ1-2, is EPEVTQTPSHQVTQMGQEVILRCVPISNHLYFYWYRQILGQKVEFLVSFYNNEISEKSEIFDDQFSVERPDGSNFTLKIRSTKLEDSAMYFCASSEQGGDYGYTFGSGTRLTVV.

The gene calls are TRBV25-1 and TRBJ2-3, with a possible D match to TRBD2 (6 bases). In germline, CDR1 is MGHDK, CDR2 SYGVNS. This CDR3 is built from 15 residues. V was pared by 4 bases and J by 5 bases, with 16 bases between. CDR3 protein: CASSGSSGPLDTQYF. CDR3 coding DNA: TGTGCCAGCAGTGGGAGTAGCGGCCCGCTAGATACGCAGTATTTT. Using reference TRBV25-1 and TRBJ2-3 for the parts outside the CDR3, the full variable domain is EADIYQTPRYLVIGTGKKITLECSQTMGHDKMYWYQQDPGMELHLIHYSYGVNSTEKGDLSSESTVSRIRTEHFPLTLESARPSHTSQYLCASSGSSGPLDTQYFGPGTRLTVL.

V gene TRBV9 combines with J gene TRBJ2-2; D ambiguous. Germline lookup yields CDR1 SGDLS and CDR2 YYNGEE. Trimming cost V 0 bases and J 0 bases, with 6 bases left between them. There are 15 residues in the CDR3. The CDR3 reads CASSVGHSNTGELFF. The CDR3 DNA follows: TGTGCCAGCAGCGTAGGCCATTCGAACACCGGGGAGCTGTTTTTT.

V is TRBV5-4 and J is TRBJ1-1; 7 bases align to TRBD1. The CDR3 totals 15 residues. CDR1 and CDR2 (germline): SGHNT, YYREEE (reference sequence). The V gene end was trimmed by 10 bases and the J gene end by 3 bases; junction bases not matched to a gene: 15. CDR3 amino acids: CASKYNRGQDTEAFF. The CDR3 region has the DNA TGTGCCTCAAAATATAACAGGGGTCAGGACACTGAAGCTTTCTTT.

The rearrangement links TRBV13 to TRBJ2-7, with 14 bases that match TRBD2. CDR1 PRHDT and CDR2 FYEKMQ come from the germline V gene (reference sequence). The CDR3 contains 19 residues. Trimming cost V 4 bases and J 4 bases; bases outside gene matches: 15. The CDR3 coding sequence is TGTGCCAGCAGCTCCCTGACTAGCGGGAGGGCCATGAATTTTTACGAGCAGTACTTC. Translation: CASSSLTSGRAMNFYEQYF.

The rearrangement joins TRBV21-1 to TRBJ2-2; TRBD2 is the table's D call, not checked against the DNA. TRBV21-1 is a pseudogene segment. The CDR3 loop spans 16 amino acids. The CDR3 region has the DNA TGTGCCAGCGGTTCTATACGGCGGGCGAACACCGGGGAGCTGTTTTTT. Translated, it gives CASGSIRRANTGELFF.

V and J are TRBV7-6 and TRBJ2-7; a possible D gene is TRBD1 (6 bases). The germline gives CDR1 SGHVS, CDR2 FNYEAQ. Trimming took off 5 bases at V and 9 bases at J, with 20 bases between the two ends. The CDR3 has 14 residues. The CDR3 spells CASSKQGHQNVQYF. The CDR3 nucleotides read TGTGCCAGCAGCAAACAGGGCCATCAAAACGTGCAGTACTTC.

This clone is judged medium-sized. V is TRBV6-6 and J is TRBJ1-5, with D uncertain. CDR1 MNHNY and CDR2 SVGAGI come from the germline V gene (reference sequence). The CDR3 spans 16 residues. Deletions cut 1 base from V and 3 bases from J, with 13 bases between. Here the CDR3 reads CASSYWYSAANQPQHF. For the CDR3, the DNA is TGTGCCAGCAGTTACTGGTACAGCGCCGCCAATCAGCCCCAGCATTTT.

The V call is TRBV7-8, the J call TRBJ2-7, with D perhaps assigned TRBD1 or TRBD2 (5 bases each). Germline lookup yields CDR1 SGHVS and CDR2 FQNEAQ. V lost 2 bases and J lost 3, with 14 bases in between. The CDR3 has 15 residues. CDR3 sequence: CASSLLGDGYYEQYF. The DNA of the CDR3 is TGTGCCAGCAGCTTACTTGGGGACGGTTACTACGAGCAGTACTTC.

The sample holds a few counts of this clone. The V gene is TRBV11-3, the J gene TRBJ2-7; 8 bases agree with TRBD2. The CDR3 has 16 residues. Looked up from germline, CDR1 is SGHNT and CDR2 is YENEEA. V gave up 1 base and J gave up 5 bases; unmatched junction bases: 10. In DNA, the CDR3 is TGTGCCAGCAGCTTAGGTCTAAGCGGGAGCATGCACGAGCAGTACTTC. It translates to CASSLGLSGSMHEQYF. The full variable domain, rest sourced from reference TRBV11-3 and TRBJ2-7, is EAGVVQSPRYKIIEKKQPVAFWCNPISGHNTLYWYLQNLGQGPELLIRYENEEAVDDSQLPKDRFSAERLKGVDSTLKIQPAELGDSAVYLCASSLGLSGSMHEQYFGPGTRLTVT.

This chain connects TRBV7-9 to TRBJ2-2; D may be TRBD2 (5 bases). Germline-derived CDR1 and CDR2 are SEHNR and FQNEAQ (reference sequence). CDR3 length equals 15 residues. Trimming took 7 bases from V and 0 from J, leaving 12 bases between them. The CDR3 sequence is CASTARGSNTGELFF. CDR3 nucleotides: TGTGCCAGCACGGCCCGGGGATCGAACACCGGGGAGCTGTTTTTT.

The rearrangement uses TRBV6-1 and TRBJ1-5; D not resolved. V was trimmed by 0 bases and J by 5 bases, leaving 8 bases between them. CDR1 and CDR2 (germline): MNHNS, SASEGT. CDR3 length: 14 residues. Here the CDR3 reads CASSEAGSYQPQHF. CDR3 sequence (DNA): TGTGCCAGCAGTGAAGCAGGGTCTTATCAGCCCCAGCATTTT.

CDR3 sequence: CASGRLAEAGTDTQYF. The DNA for the CDR3 is TGTGCCAGCGGCAGACTAGCGGAAGCCGGCACAGATACGCAGTATTTT. The rearrangement uses TRBV9 and TRBJ2-3, with 9 bases lining up with TRBD2. CDR3 length equals 16 residues. Unmatched junction bases numbered 10, after V lost 7 bases and J lost 1 base. CDR1 SGDLS and CDR2 YYNGEE come from the germline V gene. The complete variable domain, with remaining parts taken from reference TRBV9 and TRBJ2-3, reads DSGVTQTPKHLITATGQRVTLRCSPRSGDLSVYWYQQSLDQGLQFLIQYYNGEERAKGNILERFSAQQFPDLHSELNLSSLELGDSALYFCASGRLAEAGTDTQYFGPGTRLTVL.